These 19 T cell receptor beta chains were sequenced from one sample in a study of tumor-infiltrating lymphocytes in primary liver carcinoma. Taking about 19-32 mg of unsorted bulk tissue, the authors co-extracted RNA and DNA. A constant-region primer served to make TCR beta cDNA from about 490 ng total RNA. Three nested multiplex PCR rounds of slightly modified ARM-PCR generated TCR beta libraries. TRBV1-TRBV30 forward primers and a C-beta reverse primer were used in the first two PCR rounds, which each ran for approximately 11 cycles. TCRdb used MiXCR to reprocess the multiplex PCR reads, holding one entry per CDR3 protein. The sample has some 120,000 distinct CDR3 sequences, 60% to 70% seen once. The sample comprised liver tumor tissue from sampling region 1. Indicated subset: tumor region T1, superior pole. Receptor source: a woman in her sixties or seventies with primary liver carcinoma and hepatitis B virus infection.

As concerns this clonotype: This may come from a read error, since a much larger clone is one base off. V and J are TRBV6-1 and TRBJ2-2, with D unresolved. Germline CDR1 MNHNS, CDR2 SASEGT. This CDR3 spans 13 amino acids. Trimming took off 10 bases at V and 3 bases at J, with 12 bases between the two ends. The CDR3 DNA sequence: TGTGCCAACACCGCCTGGGACACCGGGGAGCTGTTTTTT. It codes for CANTAWDTGELFF.

CDR3 nucleotide sequence: TGTGCCTGGAGTGTGGGGATAACTGAAGCTTTCTTT. The encoded protein is CAWSVGITEAFF. The chain links TRBV30 to TRBJ1-1; D gene unclear. From germline, CDR1 is GTSNPN and CDR2 SVGIG (reference sequence). The CDR3 is made up of 12 amino acids. Deletions cut 0 bases from V and 5 bases from J, with 7 bases between.

This clonotype came up a few times. Because the CDR3 is missing its conserved closing phenylalanine or tryptophan, this is likely a read error. The chain combines TRBV11-2 with TRBJ2-2, with D perhaps TRBD1 or TRBD2 (6 bases each). Trimming shortened V by 0 bases and J by 7 bases, and 12 bases separated the two germline ends. Germline CDR1 SGHAT, CDR2 FQNNGV. The CDR3 sequence is 15 residues long. CDR3 bases: TGTGCCAGCAGCTTAGAGCCGGGGGCGCACGGGGAGCTGTTTCTT. Translation: CASSLEPGAHGELFL.

This chain uses TRBV29-1 with TRBJ1-1, with D perhaps TRBD1 (5 bases). Germline values: CDR1 SQVTM, CDR2 ANQGSEA. Trimming pared 4 bases from V and 6 bases from J, leaving 9 bases between. This CDR3 is built from 11 residues. In nucleotides, the CDR3 is TGCAGCGTTGTGGGGGACGCTGAAGCTTTCTTT. Protein product: CSVVGDAEAFF.

A remark on this clonotype: In this CDR3 the conserved last residue, phenylalanine or tryptophan, is missing, so a read error is likely. The genes are TRBV11-1 and TRBJ2-2; D is possibly TRBD2 (6 bases). Germline CDR1 reads SGHAT; CDR2 reads FQDESV (reference sequence). CDR3 length equals 17 residues. DNA for the CDR3: TGTGCCAGCAGCGCCCGGCCATTCCTAGTTAACATCGGGGGGCTGTTTTCT. Protein sequence: CASSARPFLVNIGGLFS.

As to this clonotype: A much larger clone differs by one base, so this may be a read error. The genes are TRBV6-1 and TRBJ2-7; D is possibly TRBD1 or TRBD2 (5 bases each). The CDR3 is 14 residues long. Germline values: CDR1 MNHNS, CDR2 SASEGT. The CDR3 spells CDSSRDHSSYEQYF. In DNA, the CDR3 is TGTGACAGCAGTAGGGACCATTCCTCCTACGAGCAGTACTTC.

A note on this clonotype: This could be a read error, since a much larger clone is one nucleotide away. J is TRBJ2-7 and V is TRBV14; 8 nucleotides agree with TRBD1. Germline assignment: CDR1 SGHDN and CDR2 FVKESK. CDR3 length: 14 amino acids. The J segment lost 7 bases and the V segment lost 4 bases, leaving 9 bases of the junction unmatched. CDR3 sequence reads: CASSLAETGEEQYF. CDR3 nucleotide sequence: TGTGCCAGCAGCCTGGCCGAGACAGGGGAGGAGCAGTACTTC.

This clonotype has only a few counts. The rearrangement links TRBV25-1 to TRBJ2-7; D unresolved. Per germline, CDR1 MGHDK and CDR2 SYGVNS. The V gene lost 7 bases and the J gene lost 1 base, with 14 bases spanning the gap. The CDR3 is 14 residues long. CDR3 nucleotide sequence: TGTGCCAGCATCAAGGCAGGCCCGTCCTACGAGCAGTACTTC. Its translation: CASIKAGPSYEQYF.

J is TRBJ2-1 and V is TRBV20-1, with 10 nucleotides matching TRBD2. Germline lookup yields CDR1 DFQATT and CDR2 SNEGSKA (reference sequence). The CDR3 is 15 residues long. V was clipped by 3 bases and J by 10 bases; unmatched bases: 12. DNA for the CDR3: TGCAGTGCTAGGGGCCCAGCGGGAGGGCGGGGGGAGCAGTTCTTC. This encodes CSARGPAGGRGEQFF.

To note about this clonotype: This is likely a read error, given that the CDR3 carries no conserved phenylalanine or tryptophan at its end. The chain combines TRBV6-5 with TRBJ1-1; possibly TRBD1 for D (6 bases). The CDR3 contains 15 residues. Germline V lookup: CDR1 MNHEY, CDR2 SVGAGI. Here the CDR3 reads CASSTHRAVNTEAFS. In DNA, the CDR3 is TGTGCCAGCAGTACCCACAGGGCAGTGAACACCGAAGCTTTCTCT.

This clonotype showed up just a few times. The chain couples TRBV12-3 or TRBV12-4 to TRBJ1-1, with 12 nucleotides matching TRBD1. The CDR3 length is 12 residues. Trimming cost V 5 bases and J 11 bases; bases outside gene matches: 3. The CDR3 protein is CASSRDRGLAFF. CDR3 bases: TGTGCCAGCAGTCGGGACAGGGGGCTTGCTTTCTTT.

As for this clonotype: The conserved phenylalanine or tryptophan is not found at the CDR3 terminus, so this likely reflects a read error. The gene calls are TRBV11-2 and TRBJ2-3; D tentatively reads TRBD1 or TRBD2 (5 bases each). V gave up 4 bases and J gave up 4 bases, with 12 bases separating them. Germline CDR1 SGHAT, CDR2 FQNNGV. The CDR3 consists of 14 residues. CDR3 nucleotides: TGTGCCAGCAGCTCGGGGCAAATCGCAGATACGCAGTATCTT. Protein: CASSSGQIADTQYL.

About this clonotype itself: A much larger clone sits a single nucleotide away, making a read error possible. This chain joins TRBV29-1 and TRBJ2-7; TRBD2 might be the D (6 bases). The V gene lost 5 bases and the J gene lost 6 bases, with 17 bases spanning the gap. CDR3 length equals 13 residues. CDR1 and CDR2 from the germline V gene are SQVTM and ANQGSEA. The DNA for the CDR3 is TGCAGCGTTTCCTCTCCGGGGAGGATCGAGCAGTACTTC. Its translation: CSVSSPGRIEQYF.

Notes on this clonotype: The missing conserved phenylalanine or tryptophan at the end of this CDR3 makes a read error likely. This chain joins TRBV5-4 and TRBJ2-7, with D perhaps matching TRBD2 (6 bases). The CDR3 extends over 15 amino acids. Germline V gives CDR1 SGHNT, CDR2 YYREEE (reference sequence). V lost 4 bases and J 5 bases, leaving 19 bases between the germline ends. CDR3 sequence (DNA): TGTGCCAGCAGCCCCGGGGGTGCGGGATTAAACGAGCAGTACTTG. Translated: CASSPGGAGLNEQYL.

As to this clonotype: A much larger clone differs from this one at a single base, so this may be a read error. This sequence joins TRBV6-5 and TRBJ1-2, with D maybe TRBD1 (6 bases). The V and J ends lost 11 bases and 5 bases respectively, with 12 bases between them. This CDR3 contains 11 residues. Per germline, CDR1 MNHEY and CDR2 SVGAGI. In nucleotides, the CDR3 is TGTGCCGGCGAGAGGGGGTATGGCTACACCTTC. Protein product: CAGERGYGYTF.

Turning to this clonotype: With a much larger clone just one base away, this may be a read error. This chain joins TRBV28 and TRBJ2-7, with D possibly TRBD2 on 5 matching bases. The CDR3 length is 12 residues. Trimming removed 10 bases from V and 3 bases from J, with 13 bases in between. CDR1 MDHEN and CDR2 SYDVKM come from the germline V gene. In DNA form, the CDR3 reads TGTGCCATCCAAGGGAGCTACTACGAGCAGTACTTC. Its protein product is CAIQGSYYEQYF. Using reference TRBV28 and TRBJ2-7 for the parts outside the CDR3, the full variable domain is DVKVTQSSRYLVKRTGEKVFLECVQDMDHENMFWYRQDPGLGLRLIYFSYDVKMKEKGDIPEGYSVSREKKERFSLILESASTNQTSMYLCAIQGSYYEQYFGPGTRLTVT.

The table lists this clonotype with many counts. In nucleotides, the CDR3 is TGCAGCGTTGATCAAGTCACCGGGACAGGGCGTCGAGAAGCTTTCTTT. It specifies CSVDQVTGTGRREAFF. V gene TRBV29-1 combines with J gene TRBJ1-1; 9 positions match TRBD1. CDR3 size: 16 residues. Per germline, CDR1 SQVTM and CDR2 ANQGSEA. The V and J ends lost 3 bases and 8 bases, in that order; junction bases with no gene match: 16.

Only one count was recorded for this clonotype. This clone may be a read error of a much larger clone one base away. A read error is likely, as this CDR3 ends without the conserved phenylalanine or tryptophan. The chain carries TRBV14 and TRBJ1-1; 9 nucleotides align to TRBD1. This CDR3 comprises 16 residues. V dropped 4 bases and J dropped 3; count of bases not matched to a gene: 9. From germline, CDR1 is SGHDN and CDR2 FVKESK. The CDR3 coding sequence is TGTGCCAGCAGCCTGGACAGGGGACAGAGTCACACTGAAGCTTTCTCT. Protein sequence: CASSLDRGQSHTEAFS.

In this sample, this clonotype turned up once. The chain recombines TRBV5-1 with TRBJ2-2; TRBD2 agrees at 8 bases. The J segment lost 4 bases and the V segment lost 4 bases, leaving 12 bases of the junction unmatched. Germline assignment: CDR1 SGHRS and CDR2 YFSETQ. This CDR3 has 17 amino acids. The CDR3 spells CASSPGTSGGITGELFF. The CDR3 bases are TGCGCCAGCAGCCCCGGGACTAGTGGGGGTATCACCGGGGAGCTGTTTTTT.